This T cell receptor beta chain comes out of a study of shared clonotypes between healthy human individuals. Study results and caveats: Larger richness was generally estimated for naive than memory subsets.

Comments on this clone: Its antigen is as yet unknown. Other DNA sequences in this specimen translate into the identical CDR3.

CDR1 and CDR2 from the germline V gene are SGHRS and YFSETQ. Germline trimming cut 2 bases from V and 2 bases from J; bases unmatched to any gene: 1. The CDR3 totals 15 residues. The split of CD4+ cells yielded CD45RA+ naive and CD45RA-negative memory subsets. Execution of the assay was at deep level. The assay was immunoSEQ multiplex PCR, and TCRdb's table has in-frame clones only and misses some. In the table there are under 600,000 clones, around 95% of which are singletons. The receptor was isolated from a woman aged 30 to 39 in good health. The sample comprised naive CD4+ T cells sorted from blood. Subset defined: CD45RA+ positively selected. V is TRBV5-1 and J is TRBJ1-5; 10 bases are a match to TRBD1. Written as DNA, the CDR3 is TGCGCCAGCAGCTTAGGGACAGGGGGCAATCAGCCCCAGCATTTT. Its protein is CASSLGTGGNQPQHF.